The 3 T cell receptor beta chains in this list originate from one sample, sequenced in a study of shared clonotypes between healthy human individuals. Data came from immunoSEQ multiplex PCR; TCRdb stores just in-frame clones and leaves some out. The sample lists millions of clones; 85% to 95% were seen once. CD45RO-negative cells were positively selected for CCR7, leaving out terminally differentiated effector memory CD45RA+ cells. The sample consisted of naive CD8+ T cells sorted from blood. These receptors came from a man in his late teens or twenties in good health.

The chain has TRBV7-6 and TRBJ2-5, with 7 nucleotides matching TRBD1. Germline trimming cut 0 bases from V and 1 base from J; bases unmatched to any gene: 8. The CDR3 length is 17 residues. Germline CDR1 and CDR2: SGHVS and FNYEAQ. The CDR3 DNA reads TGTGCCAGCAGCTTAGCCAAAGGACAGGTACCCCAAGAGACCCAGTACTTC. It is translated as CASSLAKGQVPQETQYF.

The V call is TRBV27, the J call TRBJ2-7; no reliable D call. The V and J ends lost 3 bases and 2 bases respectively, with 23 bases between them. Looked up from germline, CDR1 is MNHEY and CDR2 is SMNVEV (reference sequence). This CDR3 is 18 amino acids long. CDR3 sequence (DNA): TGTGCCAGCAGTTTCCAGCCAGCCCCAGCGCCCTATACCTACGAGCAGTACTTC. Translating it yields CASSFQPAPAPYTYEQYF.

The chain carries TRBV4-3 and TRBJ2-2; TRBD1 matches at 9 bases. CDR3 length: 16 amino acids. Germline CDR1 and CDR2: LGHNA and YSLEER. Losses at the gene ends were 0 bases for V and 6 bases for J; bases not matched to a gene: 5. This CDR3 reads CASSQDFGTGSGELFF. The CDR3 DNA follows: TGCGCCAGCAGCCAAGACTTCGGGACAGGGTCCGGGGAGCTGTTTTTT.